Below, one TCR beta chain is given with its context. No antigen is known for it. One entry per CDR3 protein, called by TCRdb with MiXCR from the reads. This sample carries some 920,000 distinct CDR3 sequences, roughly a third of them seen once, and the ten largest clones take roughly 13%. This specimen belongs to a study of T cell repertoires in cytomegalovirus infection. Across the study: HLA-C-restricted CMV epitopes, recently identified, and well-studied HLA-B-restricted ones were used by the study. Indications of both CMV infection and matching HLA type were provided by public TCR beta signatures.

Study outcomes and limitations: Dominating the ex vivo response were TCR beta clonotypes that were CMV-specific and HLA-C-restricted.

With 6 bases removed from V and 9 bases from J, the gap between germline ends came to 18 bases. The CDR3 is 15 amino acids. CDR1 and CDR2 (germline): SGHTA, FQGTGA. The TCR originated in a human donor in good health (CMV status not recorded). Some clones in this sample may be carry-over from other donors' samples. The chain joins TRBV7-3 to TRBJ1-6, with D unclear. The source material was cultured CD8+ T cells from PBMCs, sampled from culture after CMV antigen stimulation. CDR3 nucleotides: TGTGCCAGCAGTCCCGACTCAGTGGGTGTTTCACCCCTCCACTTT. It yields the protein CASSPDSVGVSPLHF.